The T cell receptor beta chain under discussion was sequenced for a study of blood T cells in healthy people across ages (dated by TCRdb to about 2015). Looking at the study overall: Template switching captured roughly one uniquely barcoded TCR beta cDNA molecule per two T cells in model experiments. Two additional independent replicas of 1 million unique cDNA reads from the same blood draw were analyzed for two donors (one aged 18 to 30 and one aged 80 or older). Age-related changes in TCR beta repertoire diversity were measured in the study by deep sequencing normalized with unique cDNA molecular identifiers. To avoid experimental bias, donors of different ages were randomly spread across the sequencing lanes. Donors were grouped into four age groups: young (average 16 years), middle-aged (roughly 40), aged (roughly 62) and long-lived (around 82). Points the paper makes about the study in general: Because donor CMV infection status was unknown, age-related changes in expanded clonotypes were potentially confounded. A strong correlation was found between observed TCR beta diversity and the percentage of naive T cells measured by flow cytometry. Bulk unsorted PBMC profiling prevented conclusive comparison of naive and antigen-experienced compartments. Compared with the aged group, the long-lived group had more naive CD4+ T cells, fewer expanded clones and increased TCR diversity, a pattern suggesting age selection. Estimates of total diversity from one million sequenced T cells were regarded as lower bounds and underestimates. As age increased, observed TCR beta diversity per million T cells dropped in a roughly linear way, and a significant reduction was already evident by age about 36.

To note about this clonotype: Its antigen is unknown. A much larger clone differs by one base, so this may be a read error.

To prepare the library, 5' RACE was applied. The sequencer listed for this sample is Illumina HiSeq 2500. A second PCR of roughly 7 to 11 cycles was performed with a sample-barcoded 5' primer and a J-beta primer mix. A unique molecular identifier was introduced onto each TCR beta cDNA molecule by a template-switch 5' adaptor carrying 12 random nucleotides. Each sample yielded at least 3 million CDR3-containing paired-end reads. All of the RNA was converted into first-strand cDNA using the Mint cDNA synthesis kit, with a TRBC-specific oligonucleotide serving as the primer. Following uracil-DNA glycosylase treatment, a first 18-cycle PCR with universal primers M1SS and BC2_uni_R was performed on all cDNA. The published analysis was carried out like this. For normalization, 1 million high-quality reads were randomly selected from each sample, with every read carrying a distinct molecular identifier. Instead of being binned into consensus sequences, reads with shared molecular identifiers were discarded. CDR3 identification, clonotype clustering and error correction used MiTCR with a Q25 quality threshold and the strictest error-elimination algorithm. A nonparametric unseen species model using Euler transformation provided a lower-bound estimate of total TCR beta diversity. In TCRdb, the public reads were trimmed at Q25 with fastp and aligned with MiXCR, with productive beta chains retained. Every entry covers one CDR3 protein and lists the most common genes and DNA from its rows. TCRdb, not the original authors, processed these V and J calls. The sample yields 1.5 million to 2 million distinct CDR3 sequences; under 30% were counted once. The leading ten clones occupy roughly 8.2% of the sample.

The 39 donors, aged about 6 to 100 years, were systemically healthy Caucasian individuals from Russia. Each donor gave 8 to 10 milliliters of peripheral blood, drawn into EDTA-treated Vacutainer tubes. Ficoll-Paque density-gradient centrifugation was used to isolate PBMCs, with at least 7 million per sample. Total RNA was extracted from PBMCs with Trizol reagent, with at least 5 micrograms obtained per sample. The percentages of naive CD45RAhigh/CD27high T cells were determined by flow cytometry on a PBMC aliquot from every donor. The clonotype comes from a woman aged 25 to 45 in good health. The sample consisted of blood.

DNA sequence: TGTGCCACCGGTGATACGGGACGTCCCTACGAGCAGTACTTC. This gives the protein CATGDTGRPYEQYF. The sequence is built from TRBV24-1 and TRBJ2-7; the D gene could be either TRBD1 or TRBD2, each agreeing at 5 bases. The germline V gene provides CDR1 KGHDR and CDR2 SFDVKD. Reading from cysteine to phenylalanine, the CDR3 counts 14 amino acids. The CDR3 DNA has 42 bases and is translated from base 1.